This TCR beta chain was profiled in a study of metastatic and nonmetastatic thyroid tumors. Study background: The study looked at repertoires side by side in blood and in tumor or nodule tissue from malignant and benign thyroid patients. Study-level points and caveats: When malignant thyroid tumors were compared with benign nodules, TCR beta diversity was reportedly significantly higher in the malignant tumors. This held in both blood and tumor samples.

This clone appeared many times. Its antigen is not identified. All patients were treatment-naive before thyroid surgery. As originally analysed: A classifier for distant metastasis in papillary thyroid cancer was constructed using CDR3 differences observed across clinicopathological groups. TCRdb re-called the PCR reads via MiXCR. What appears here as the V and J calls and clone size reflects TCRdb's work, not the paper's. The sample records around 30,000 clones, 16% being singletons. This CDR3 spans 14 amino acids. Trimming pared 1 base from V and 3 bases from J, leaving 7 bases between. CDR1 is MGHRA, CDR2 YSYEKL, per germline.

This TCR was sampled from a female donor with papillary thyroid cancer or a benign thyroid nodule (not recorded which). Some clones in this sample may be carry-over from other donors' samples. This chain uses TRBV4-1 with TRBJ2-1; a weak D match, TRBD1 (5 bases). The material sequenced was blood. CDR3: CASSQVGDYNEQFF. In DNA form, the CDR3 reads TGCGCCAGCAGCCAAGTAGGGGACTACAATGAGCAGTTCTTC.